This TCR beta chain was documented in a study of breast tumors, draining lymph nodes, adjacent tissues. This CDR3 has 14 residues. Germline CDR1 LGHNT, CDR2 FRNRAP. V shed 6 bases and J 4 bases; nucleotides not matched to a gene: 8. MiXCR, run by TCRdb on the multiplex PCR reads, gives a single entry per CDR3 protein. This table has about 22,000 distinct CDR3 sequences, about 61% appearing once. This clonotype originated in a female donor with breast cancer. Some clones in this sample may be carry-over from other donors' samples. The rearrangement links TRBV12-5 to TRBJ1-2, with 7 bases aligning to TRBD1. Specimen: tumor-adjacent breast tissue. In nucleotides, the CDR3 is TGTGCTAGTGGCCCCATGAACAGGGGCTATGGCTACACCTTC. Translating gives CASGPMNRGYGYTF.